The 31 T cell receptor beta chains in this list originate from one sample, sequenced in a study of breast tumors, draining lymph nodes, adjacent tissues. One entry per CDR3 protein, called by TCRdb with MiXCR from the multiplex PCR reads. The table lists fewer than 140,000 distinct CDR3 sequences, more than 25% of them singletons. Breast cancer patients provided tissue from their axillary draining lymph nodes. The specimen was axillary lymph node tissue. The receptors stem from a female donor with breast cancer. Some clones in this sample may be carry-over from other donors' samples.

This sequence joins TRBV20-1 and TRBJ2-1; 13 nucleotides match TRBD2. Germline CDR1 and CDR2: DFQATT and SNEGSKA (reference sequence). The junction had 7 bases not matched to a gene; V was cut back by 1 base and J by 7 bases. This CDR3 has 16 residues. CDR3 DNA sequence: TGCAGTGCTAGAGCGGGACTAGCGGGGTATTTAAATGAGCAGTTCTTC. It specifies CSARAGLAGYLNEQFF.

Worth noting for this clonotype: One base away lies a much larger clone, so this may be a sequencing read error. The V gene is TRBV27, the J gene TRBJ2-7, with TRBD1 matching over 10 bases. Germline assignment: CDR1 MNHEY and CDR2 SMNVEV (reference sequence). V gave up 5 bases and J gave up 0 bases; unmatched junction bases: 4. The CDR3 runs 15 residues. CDR3 amino acids: CASSIRTGGSYEQYF. The CDR3 DNA reads as TGTGCCAGCAGTATCCGGACAGGGGGCTCCTACGAGCAGTACTTC.

This clonotype was seen ten or more times. The V gene is TRBV20-1, the J gene TRBJ1-6; the D gene is possibly TRBD1 (5 bases). The V and J ends lost 5 bases and 5 bases respectively, with 13 bases between them. In germline, CDR1 is DFQATT, CDR2 SNEGSKA (reference sequence). This CDR3 region has 14 residues. The CDR3 sequence: CSAYQGLNNSPLHF. Written as DNA, the CDR3 is TGCAGTGCTTATCAGGGACTAAATAATTCACCCCTCCACTTT.

This clonotype was detected many times. One junction end does not reproduce the germline sequence, and a read error may be involved. V gene TRBV6-5 combines with J gene TRBJ1-2; possibly TRBD1 for D (5 bases). The germline gives CDR1 MNHEY, CDR2 SVGAGI. The CDR3 sequence is 13 residues long. CDR3 sequence: CASSHSAGLGYTF. CDR3 DNA: TGTGCCAGCAGTCACTCTGCGGGGCTTGGCTACACCTTC.

Turning to this clonotype: A read error is possible here, since a much larger clone lies one base away. The chain couples TRBV20-1 to TRBJ1-1; D is perhaps TRBD1 (6 bases). CDR3 length: 14 residues. CDR1 and CDR2 from the germline V gene are DFQATT and SNEGSKA (reference sequence). The CDR3 loop reads CSARRQGSNTEASF. The DNA for the CDR3 is TGCAGTGCAAGACGGCAGGGGTCGAACACTGAAGCTTCCTTT.

This clonotype was counted ten times or more. The V call is TRBV6-5, the J call TRBJ2-7, with a tentative D call TRBD1 (5 bases). The CDR3 is made up of 15 amino acids. Germline values: CDR1 MNHEY, CDR2 SVGAGI. V lost 0 bases and J 1 base, leaving 10 bases between the germline ends. The CDR3 sequence: CASSYSNRGSYEQYF. The CDR3 nucleotides read TGTGCCAGCAGTTACTCGAATAGGGGTTCCTACGAGCAGTACTTC.

This clonotype was seen at least ten times. The CDR3 DNA sequence: TGTGCCAGCAGCTTAATTTCCCCACTAGAAGGGACAGATACGCAGTATTTT. It translates to CASSLISPLEGTDTQYF. The chain is built from TRBV7-3 and TRBJ2-3; D possibly corresponds to TRBD2 (5 bases). Per the germline V gene, CDR1 is SGHTA and CDR2 is FQGTGA. V lost 1 base to trimming and J lost 3 bases, with 17 bases between them. The CDR3 is 17 amino acids.

This clonotype has ten or more counts. The chain uses TRBV6-1 and TRBJ1-2; 9 bases are shared with TRBD1. Losses at the gene ends were 6 bases for V and 8 bases for J; bases not matched to a gene: 13. The CDR3 spans 15 residues. CDR1 MNHNS and CDR2 SASEGT come from the germline V gene. CDR3 amino acids: CASRVGQGVVRGYTF. For the CDR3, the DNA is TGTGCCAGCAGGGTGGGACAGGGAGTGGTGCGGGGCTACACCTTC.

This chain uses TRBV7-9 with TRBJ2-3, with 9 bases aligning to TRBD2. This CDR3 spans 20 amino acids. Losses at the gene ends were 5 bases for V and 5 bases for J; bases not matched to a gene: 23. Per germline, CDR1 SEHNR and CDR2 FQNEAQ (reference sequence). CDR3 coding DNA: TGTGCCAGCAGCAAACCGGGTCGGCTAGCGGGAACCCCACGCGAAGATACGCAGTATTTT. Translating it yields CASSKPGRLAGTPREDTQYF.

The rearrangement links TRBV19 to TRBJ2-2; 7 bases agree with TRBD1. Germline V CDR1 and CDR2: LNHDA, SQIVND (reference sequence). This CDR3 region has 16 residues. The V and J ends lost 7 bases and 6 bases, in that order; junction bases with no gene match: 14. CDR3 sequence (DNA): TGTGCCAGTAAGACTAACGGGGACAGCTTGCCCGGGGAGCTGTTTTTT. It codes for CASKTNGDSLPGELFF.

In its sample, this clonotype was seen many times. The rearrangement links TRBV11-3 to TRBJ2-1; a weak D match, TRBD2 (5 bases). The germline V gene encodes CDR1 SGHNT and CDR2 YENEEA. The CDR3 is 16 residues long. Trimming removed 5 bases at V and 0 bases at J, with 14 bases between. The CDR3 loop reads CASSPRGEGSYNEQFF. In DNA form, the CDR3 reads TGTGCCAGCAGCCCCAGAGGTGAGGGCTCCTACAATGAGCAGTTCTTC.

The chain couples TRBV29-1 to TRBJ1-5; 9 bases agree with TRBD1. This CDR3 contains 13 residues. In germline, CDR1 is SQVTM, CDR2 ANQGSEA. Germline trimming cut 5 bases from V and 3 bases from J; bases unmatched to any gene: 2. DNA for the CDR3: TGCAGCGTTCTACAGGGGGCCAATCAGCCCCAGCATTTT. This codes for CSVLQGANQPQHF.

This clonotype was counted ten times or more. This rearrangement joins TRBV20-1 to TRBJ2-3, with TRBD2 matching 11 bases. The CDR3 contains 15 residues. V lost 6 bases to trimming and J lost 3 bases; unmatched junction nucleotides: 8. Germline values: CDR1 DFQATT, CDR2 SNEGSKA (reference sequence). The CDR3 coding sequence is TGCAGTGCGGCCGGGACTAGCGGACGTACAGATACGCAGTATTTT. As protein: CSAAGTSGRTDTQYF.

The chain carries TRBV2 and TRBJ1-5, with no clear D. In germline, CDR1 is SNHLY, CDR2 FYNNEI. The CDR3 has 14 residues. Trimming pared 5 bases from V and 1 base from J, leaving 9 bases between. The CDR3 protein is CASSRPASNQPQHF. Written as DNA, the CDR3 is TGTGCCAGCAGTAGACCCGCGAGCAATCAGCCCCAGCATTTT.

This clonotype was counted at least ten times. The J gene is TRBJ2-2, the V gene TRBV18, with D unclear. This CDR3 is 15 amino acids long. V dropped 8 bases and J dropped 0 bases, with 13 bases sitting between them. The germline gives CDR1 KGHSH, CDR2 LQKENI. CDR3 sequence: CASPLAPTNTGELFF. For the CDR3, the DNA is TGTGCCAGCCCACTGGCACCAACGAACACCGGGGAGCTGTTTTTT.

In the case of this clonotype: A much larger clonotype is one base distant, so this may be a read error. Since the CDR3 does not end with the conserved phenylalanine or tryptophan, this likely comes from a read error. The gene calls are TRBV19 and TRBJ2-1; 9 bases agree with TRBD2. Germline-derived CDR1 and CDR2 are LNHDA and SQIVND (reference sequence). This CDR3 is 16 amino acids long. The V and J ends lost 8 bases and 5 bases, in that order; junction bases with no gene match: 13. CDR3 sequence reads: CASAPYAGGPHNEQFS. The CDR3 coding sequence is TGTGCCAGTGCCCCCTACGCGGGGGGGCCTCACAATGAGCAGTTCTCC.

In this sample, this clonotype turned up once. The V gene is TRBV20-1, the J gene TRBJ2-3; 14 bases line up with TRBD2. This CDR3 has 12 amino acids. J lost 14 bases, V lost 5 bases, and 6 bases had no gene match. Germline CDR1 and CDR2: DFQATT and SNEGSKA (reference sequence). The DNA of the CDR3 is TGCAGTGCTCGACTAGCGGGGGGGCCCTGGTATTTT. It encodes CSARLAGGPWYF.

As concerns this clonotype: The DNA is omitted, as the CDR3 cannot be located on it reliably, and the CDR3 follows TCRdb's listing. V and J are TRBV5-5 and TRBJ2-7. A total of 19 residues make up the CDR3, ends included. Germline V lookup: CDR1 SGHKS, CDR2 YYEKEE (reference sequence). This chain's CDR3 is CASSIYLCSVETGSYEQYF.

Notes on this clonotype: The DNA is omitted, as the CDR3 cannot be located on it reliably, and the CDR3 follows TCRdb's listing. The chain links TRBV29-1 to TRBJ2-7; TRBD2, the D gene given by the table, was not confirmed from the DNA. Ends included, the CDR3 has 18 residues. CDR1 and CDR2 from the germline V gene are SQVTM and ANQGSEA. The CDR3 region is CSVSSALRQQLDGISKYF.

Regarding this clonotype: A much larger clonotype is one base distant, so this may be a read error. The chain couples TRBV9 to TRBJ1-5; tentatively, D is TRBD1 (5 bases). Germline CDR1 SGDLS, CDR2 YYNGEE. CDR3 length equals 15 residues. The CDR3: CASSIRQISNQPPHF. The CDR3 bases are TGTGCCAGTAGTATACGACAGATTAGCAATCAGCCCCCGCATTTT.

About this clonotype: An end of the junction does not agree with germline; a read error may underlie this. This chain joins TRBV20-1 and TRBJ1-2; 9 nucleotides align to TRBD1. Germline V gene lookup returns CDR1 DFQATT and CDR2 SNEGSKA (reference sequence). The CDR3 runs to 14 residues. CDR3 DNA sequence: TGCAGTGCAACACAGGGGGCAGGGGGCTATAGCTACACCTTT. Protein: CSATQGAGGYSYTF.

Ten or more counts support this clonotype. The chain's CDR3 is CASSADGTVQETQYF. The CDR3 DNA follows: TGTGCCAGCAGCGCCGATGGGACGGTTCAAGAGACCCAGTACTTC. The chain employs TRBV9 and TRBJ2-5; D may be TRBD1 or TRBD2 (5 bases each). V gave up 3 bases and J gave up 2 bases, with 14 bases separating them. The CDR3 sequence is 15 residues long. Germline V gene lookup returns CDR1 SGDLS and CDR2 YYNGEE.

About this clonotype: A much larger clone lies a single base off, so this may be a read error. The CDR3 does not end in the conserved phenylalanine or tryptophan, so this is likely a read error. The chain employs TRBV15 and TRBJ1-1, with 10 bases that match TRBD1. Trimming at V came to 6 bases and at J to 4 bases, leaving 8 bases not matched to a gene. Germline CDR1 is LNHNV and CDR2 is YYDKDF (reference sequence). The length of the CDR3 is 15 residues. CDR3 region: CATSMDGQGVTEAFS. The CDR3 DNA follows: TGTGCCACCAGTATGGACGGACAGGGGGTCACTGAAGCTTTCTCT.

There are a few counts of this clonotype. The rearrangement uses TRBV11-3 and TRBJ1-1; D might be TRBD1 (5 bases). CDR3 length equals 13 residues. The V and J ends lost 3 bases and 2 bases respectively, with 7 bases between them. The germline gives CDR1 SGHNT, CDR2 YENEEA. The CDR3, as DNA: TGTGCCAGCAGCTTCGGGGCCAACACTGAAGCTTTCTTT. Translation gives CASSFGANTEAFF. Variable domain in full (rest from reference TRBV11-3 and TRBJ1-1): EAGVVQSPRYKIIEKKQPVAFWCNPISGHNTLYWYLQNLGQGPELLIRYENEEAVDDSQLPKDRFSAERLKGVDSTLKIQPAELGDSAVYLCASSFGANTEAFFGQGTRLTVV.

This clonotype was counted ten times or more. The chain links TRBV20-1 to TRBJ2-5; D not certain. The length of the CDR3 is 13 residues. In germline, CDR1 is DFQATT, CDR2 SNEGSKA (reference sequence). The V end lost 3 bases, the J end lost 2 bases, and 10 bases lay between the germline ends. The CDR3, as DNA: TGCAGTGCTAGGATCGGATTACAAGAGACCCAGTACTTC. Encoded protein: CSARIGLQETQYF.

The chain employs TRBV6-5 and TRBJ1-5; D unresolved. The CDR3 covers 15 residues. V was shortened by 8 bases and J by 6 bases, with 20 bases between the two germline ends. Per the germline V gene, CDR1 is MNHEY and CDR2 is SVGAGI. The CDR3 DNA follows: TGTGCCAGCGGTCTCCTTCCCCCGGGGTTTCAGCCCCAGCATTTT. Protein sequence: CASGLLPPGFQPQHF.

This clonotype occurred many times. The rearrangement uses TRBV7-3 and TRBJ2-3; 7 bases are a match to TRBD2. The CDR3 sequence is 15 residues long. J was trimmed by 3 bases and V by 5 bases; bases with no gene match: 8. Germline loops: CDR1 SGHTA, CDR2 FQGTGA. In DNA form, the CDR3 reads TGTGCCAGCAGCCAAGGACTAGTGGGTACAGATACGCAGTATTTT. Translation: CASSQGLVGTDTQYF.

This clonotype came up a few times. A much larger clone lies one base from this, so it may be a read error. No conserved phenylalanine or tryptophan is present at the end of the CDR3, so a read error is the likely explanation. V usage is TRBV7-9 and J usage is TRBJ1-2; D might be TRBD1 (6 bases). Trimming pared 4 bases from V and 4 bases from J, leaving 13 bases between. CDR3 length equals 14 residues. Germline V gene lookup returns CDR1 SEHNR and CDR2 FQNEAQ (reference sequence). The DNA of the CDR3 is TGTGCCAGCAGCTCCCTGGGGGCTCCCTATGGCTACACCCTC. Amino acids: CASSSLGAPYGYTL.

A word on this clonotype: Given the absence of the conserved phenylalanine or tryptophan at the CDR3 end, a read error is likely. The chain carries TRBV13 and TRBJ2-7; D gene unclear. Germline V gene lookup returns CDR1 PRHDT and CDR2 FYEKMQ (reference sequence). The CDR3 consists of 14 residues. V lost 4 bases and J lost 3, with 13 bases in between. CDR3 amino acids: CASSSPRVDYEQYY. CDR3 DNA: TGTGCCAGCAGCTCTCCCCGGGTCGACTACGAGCAGTACTAC.

This clonotype was counted ten times or more. The chain combines TRBV3-1 with TRBJ2-1; the match to TRBD2 covers 10 bases. Germline V CDR1 and CDR2: LGHDT, YNNKEL (reference sequence). The CDR3 is 16 amino acids. With V trimmed by 6 bases and J by 9 bases, 14 bases remained unmatched. CDR3 DNA: TGTGCCAGCAGTGACGGACTAGCGGAAAATTATGGTGAGCAGTTCTTC. Its protein is CASSDGLAENYGEQFF.

The chain links TRBV7-9 to TRBJ1-4; TRBD1 is a possible D gene (5 bases). The V gene lost 2 bases and the J gene lost 3 bases, with 10 bases spanning the gap. Per germline, CDR1 SEHNR and CDR2 FQNEAQ (reference sequence). This CDR3 is built from 15 residues. CDR3 residues: CASSLSGAANEKLFF. CDR3 nucleotide sequence: TGTGCCAGCAGCTTATCTGGGGCTGCTAATGAAAAACTGTTTTTT.